This note documents a single T cell receptor (beta chain) sequence. This entry comes from a study of blood T cells in healthy people across ages. The CDR3 has 12 residues. CDR1 and CDR2 (germline): SQVTM, ANQGSEA. V lost 8 bases and J 6 bases, leaving 15 bases between the germline ends. The authors ran a second PCR of 7 to 11 cycles using a sample-barcoded 5' primer and a J-beta primer mix. The template-switch adaptor was a 5' adaptor with 12 random nucleotides. It tagged each cDNA molecule. Sequencing of every sample gave 2.5 million or more CDR3-containing paired-end reads. TCRdb reanalysed the 5' RACE reads using MiXCR and keeps one entry per CDR3 protein. The sample lists approximately 850,000 distinct CDR3 sequences; 40% to 50% were seen once.

V gene TRBV29-1 combines with J gene TRBJ2-3; TRBD1 or TRBD2 may be the D gene (5 bases each). The sample comprised blood. The source of this sequence is a man in his 60s in good health. CDR3 sequence (DNA): TGCAGCACAATACCGGGACCGGATACGCAGTATTTT. As protein: CSTIPGPDTQYF.